This T cell receptor (beta chain) originates from a study of blood T cell repertoires in COVID-19. Study in general: PBMCs, B-cell-depleted T cells, or T cells provided the cDNA or gDNA that made up the material.

V lost 5 bases and J lost 1; bases outside the gene matches: 11. Germline assignment: CDR1 MGHRA and CDR2 YSYEKL. The CDR3 sequence is 16 residues long. Authors' methods: Researchers report that nucleated cell counts were estimated from reference gene primer amplification. Assay used: immunoSEQ multiplex PCR; TCRdb lists only in-frame clones, some missing. That table furnishes V, J and clone size, whereas the DNA furnished D and trimming. The sample lists about 70,000 clones, 82% occurring once. This clone was seen a handful of times. This chain connects TRBV4-1 to TRBJ2-7, with 7 bases lining up with TRBD1. The sequenced sample consisted of peripheral blood. The source is a woman older than 75 with acute or convalescent COVID-19. CDR3 amino acids: CASSDRRQGVSYEQYF. The CDR3 DNA reads TGCGCCAGCAGCGATAGGCGGCAGGGGGTGTCCTACGAGCAGTACTTC.